The entry that follows covers one TCR beta chain sequence. Its matching antigen is unknown. Profiled with immunoSEQ multiplex PCR; TCRdb holds only in-frame clones, not every one. The profile shows 230,000 or so clones, around 88% of them singletons. The sample originates from a study of cytomegalovirus exposure and HLA in healthy donors. Study conclusions and caveats: Within the 120 or so validation repertoires, first-cohort TCR clusters tended to co-occur, according to a later analysis. The study recorded fewer than 200 TCR beta chains that were cytomegalovirus-associated. Among TCR sequences, most were rare, though some public TCRs appeared in many donors. Reports indicated that the classifier achieved high specificity and sensitivity in diagnosing cytomegalovirus status.

The CDR3 sequence is 13 residues long. CDR1 is KGHSH and CDR2 is LQKENI in the germline V gene. V lost 6 bases, J lost 5 bases, and 13 bases lay in between. The TCR was taken from a woman aged 18-35 years in good health and CMV-seronegative. The chain joins TRBV18 to TRBJ1-1; D unclear. Sequencing was carried out using PBMCs. This CDR3 reads CASSPRVETEAFF. CDR3 nucleotide sequence: TGTGCCAGCTCCCCCCGGGTGGAGACTGAAGCTTTCTTT.